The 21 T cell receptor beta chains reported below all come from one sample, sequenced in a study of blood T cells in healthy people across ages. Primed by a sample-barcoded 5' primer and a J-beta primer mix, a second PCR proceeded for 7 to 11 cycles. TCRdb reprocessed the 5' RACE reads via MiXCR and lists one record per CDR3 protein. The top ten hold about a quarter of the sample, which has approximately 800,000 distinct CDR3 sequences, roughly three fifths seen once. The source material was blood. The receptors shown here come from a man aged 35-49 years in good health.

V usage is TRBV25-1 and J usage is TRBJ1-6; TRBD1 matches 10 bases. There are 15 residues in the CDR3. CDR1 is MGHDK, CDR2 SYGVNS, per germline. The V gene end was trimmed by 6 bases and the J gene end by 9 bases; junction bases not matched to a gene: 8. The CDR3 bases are TGTGCCAGCAGCCCGGGACAGGGGTTTAGTTCACCCCTCCACTTT. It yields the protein CASSPGQGFSSPLHF.

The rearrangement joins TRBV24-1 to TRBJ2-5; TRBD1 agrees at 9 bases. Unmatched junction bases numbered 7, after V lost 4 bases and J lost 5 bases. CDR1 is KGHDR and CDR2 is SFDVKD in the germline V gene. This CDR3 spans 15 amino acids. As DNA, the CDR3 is TGTGCCACCAGTGACGCCGGGACAGGGCTGGAGACCCAGTACTTC. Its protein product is CATSDAGTGLETQYF.

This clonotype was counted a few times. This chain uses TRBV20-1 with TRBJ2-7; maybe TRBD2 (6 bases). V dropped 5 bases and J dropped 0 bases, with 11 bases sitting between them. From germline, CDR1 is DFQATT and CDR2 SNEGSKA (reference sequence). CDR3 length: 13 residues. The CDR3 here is CSAAGRSSYEQYF. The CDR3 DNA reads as TGCAGTGCTGCGGGGAGAAGCTCCTACGAGCAGTACTTC.

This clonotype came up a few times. CDR3 region: CASIFRGGDNEQFF. In nucleotides, the CDR3 is TGTGCCAGCATTTTTAGAGGGGGTGATAATGAGCAGTTCTTC. The chain uses TRBV28 and TRBJ2-1; TRBD1 is a possible D gene (6 bases). The germline CDR1 and CDR2 sequences are MDHEN and SYDVKM. The CDR3 spans 14 residues. V lost 7 bases to trimming and J lost 7 bases, with 17 bases between them.

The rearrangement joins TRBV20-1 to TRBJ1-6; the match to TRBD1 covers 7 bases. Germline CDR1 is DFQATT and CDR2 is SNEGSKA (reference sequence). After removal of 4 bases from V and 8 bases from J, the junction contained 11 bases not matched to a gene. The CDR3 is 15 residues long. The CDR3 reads CSATLQGMGYSPLHF. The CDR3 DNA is TGCAGTGCTACCCTACAGGGGATGGGCTATTCACCCCTCCACTTT.

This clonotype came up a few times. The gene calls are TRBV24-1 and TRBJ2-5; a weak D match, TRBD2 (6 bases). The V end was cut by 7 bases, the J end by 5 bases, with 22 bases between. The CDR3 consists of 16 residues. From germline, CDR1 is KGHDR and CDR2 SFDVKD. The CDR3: CATRANEGLGAETQYF. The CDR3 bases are TGTGCCACCAGAGCGAACGAGGGACTCGGTGCGGAGACCCAGTACTTC.

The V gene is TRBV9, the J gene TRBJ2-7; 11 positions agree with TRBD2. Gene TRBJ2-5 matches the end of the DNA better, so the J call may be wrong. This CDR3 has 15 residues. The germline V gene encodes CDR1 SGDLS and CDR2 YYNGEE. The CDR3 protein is CASSVPTSGTETQYF. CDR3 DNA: TGTGCCAGCAGCGTTCCGACTAGCGGGACTGAGACCCAGTACTTC.

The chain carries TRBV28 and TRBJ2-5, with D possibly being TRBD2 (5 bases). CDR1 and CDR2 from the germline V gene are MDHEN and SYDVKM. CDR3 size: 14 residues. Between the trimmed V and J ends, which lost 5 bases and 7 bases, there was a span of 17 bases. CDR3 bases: TGTGCCAGCAGTCGCGTTGGAGGCCGGAGGACCCAGTACTTC. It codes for CASSRVGGRRTQYF.

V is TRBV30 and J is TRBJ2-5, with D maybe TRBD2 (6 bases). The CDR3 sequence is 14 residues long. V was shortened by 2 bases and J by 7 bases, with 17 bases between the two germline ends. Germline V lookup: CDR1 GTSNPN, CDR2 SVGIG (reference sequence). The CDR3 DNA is TGTGCCTGGAGTTTACTAGCAACTAAGGGGACCCAGTACTTC. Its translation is CAWSLLATKGTQYF.

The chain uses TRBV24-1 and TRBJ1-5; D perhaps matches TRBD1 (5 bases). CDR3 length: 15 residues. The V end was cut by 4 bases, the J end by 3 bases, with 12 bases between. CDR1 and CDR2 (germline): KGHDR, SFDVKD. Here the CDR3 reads CATSDLGEPNQPQHF. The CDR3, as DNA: TGTGCCACCAGTGACCTGGGGGAGCCCAATCAGCCCCAGCATTTT.

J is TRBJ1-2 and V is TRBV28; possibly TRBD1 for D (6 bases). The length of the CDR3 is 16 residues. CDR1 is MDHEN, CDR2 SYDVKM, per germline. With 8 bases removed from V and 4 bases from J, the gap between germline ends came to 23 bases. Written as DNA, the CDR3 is TGTGCCAGCGCGAAGCCAGGGGAGGCCGTGGGCTATGGCTACACCTTC. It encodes CASAKPGEAVGYGYTF.

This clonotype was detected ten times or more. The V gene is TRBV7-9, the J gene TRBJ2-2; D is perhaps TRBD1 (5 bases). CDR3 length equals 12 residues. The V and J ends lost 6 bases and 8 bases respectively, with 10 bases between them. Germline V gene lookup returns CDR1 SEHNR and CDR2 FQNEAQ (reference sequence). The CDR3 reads CASRGYRGELFF. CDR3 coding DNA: TGTGCCAGCAGAGGTTACAGGGGGGAGCTGTTTTTT.

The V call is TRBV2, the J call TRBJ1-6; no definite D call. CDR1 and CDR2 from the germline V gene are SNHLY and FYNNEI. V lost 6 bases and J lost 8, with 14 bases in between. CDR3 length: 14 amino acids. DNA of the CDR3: TGTGCCAGCAGGGAAACAGTGCTGGATTCACCCCTCCACTTT. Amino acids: CASRETVLDSPLHF.

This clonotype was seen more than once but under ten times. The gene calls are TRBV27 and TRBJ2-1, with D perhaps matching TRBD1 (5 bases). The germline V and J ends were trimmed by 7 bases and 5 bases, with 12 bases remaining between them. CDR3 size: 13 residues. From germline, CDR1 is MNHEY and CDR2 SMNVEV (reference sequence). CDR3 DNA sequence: TGTGCCAGCACCTCCCAGGGAAACAATGAGCAGTTCTTC. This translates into CASTSQGNNEQFF.

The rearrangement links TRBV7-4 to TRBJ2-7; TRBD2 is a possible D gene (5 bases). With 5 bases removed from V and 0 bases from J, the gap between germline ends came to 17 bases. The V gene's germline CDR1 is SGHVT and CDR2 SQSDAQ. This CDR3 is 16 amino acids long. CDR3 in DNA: TGTGCCAGCAGCAAGCCGGATAAGGGAGCCTCCTACGAGCAGTACTTC. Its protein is CASSKPDKGASYEQYF.

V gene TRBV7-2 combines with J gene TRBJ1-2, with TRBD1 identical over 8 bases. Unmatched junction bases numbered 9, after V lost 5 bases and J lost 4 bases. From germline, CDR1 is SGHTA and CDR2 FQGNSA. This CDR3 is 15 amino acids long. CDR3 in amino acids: CASSLEGGQVYGYTF. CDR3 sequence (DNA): TGTGCCAGCAGCCTCGAGGGGGGACAGGTCTATGGCTACACCTTC.

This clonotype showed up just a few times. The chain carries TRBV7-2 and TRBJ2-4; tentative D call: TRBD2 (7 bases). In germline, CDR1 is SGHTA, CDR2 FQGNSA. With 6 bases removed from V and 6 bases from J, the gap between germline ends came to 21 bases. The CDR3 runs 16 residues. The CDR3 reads CASSSMFGGRRNIQYF. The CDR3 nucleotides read TGTGCCAGCAGTTCCATGTTCGGGGGGCGCAGAAACATTCAGTACTTC.

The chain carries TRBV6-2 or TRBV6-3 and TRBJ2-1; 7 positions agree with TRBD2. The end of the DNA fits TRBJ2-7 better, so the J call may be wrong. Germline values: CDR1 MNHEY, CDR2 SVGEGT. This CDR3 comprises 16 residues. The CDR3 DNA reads TGTGCCAGCAGTTACTCAACTAGCGCCTCCTACAATGAGCAGTACTTC. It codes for CASSYSTSASYNEQYF.

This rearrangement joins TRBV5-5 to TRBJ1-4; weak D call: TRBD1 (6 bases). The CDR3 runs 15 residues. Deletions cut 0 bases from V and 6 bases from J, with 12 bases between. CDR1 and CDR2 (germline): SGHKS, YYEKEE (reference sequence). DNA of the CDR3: TGTGCCAGCAGCTTGGTCGCGGGGGCAGATGAAAAACTGTTTTTT. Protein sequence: CASSLVAGADEKLFF.

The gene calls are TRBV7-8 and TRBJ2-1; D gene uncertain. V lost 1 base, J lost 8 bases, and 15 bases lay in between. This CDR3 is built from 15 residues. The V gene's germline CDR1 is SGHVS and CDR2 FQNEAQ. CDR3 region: CASSLVIKAWDEQFF. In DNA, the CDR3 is TGTGCCAGCAGCTTAGTTATCAAGGCCTGGGATGAGCAGTTCTTC.

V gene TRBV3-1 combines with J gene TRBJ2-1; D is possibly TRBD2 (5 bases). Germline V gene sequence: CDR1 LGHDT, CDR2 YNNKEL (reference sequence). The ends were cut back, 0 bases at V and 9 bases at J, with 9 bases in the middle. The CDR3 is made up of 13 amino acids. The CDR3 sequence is CASSQEATSEQFF. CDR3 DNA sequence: TGTGCCAGCAGCCAAGAGGCTACTAGTGAGCAGTTCTTC.